The present TCR beta chain was sequenced within a study of identical twins. The ends were cut back, 0 bases at V and 8 bases at J, with 10 bases in the middle. Germline CDR1 and CDR2: MNHEY and SVGAGI. This CDR3 is built from 14 residues. A universal primer site came from template switching; cDNA carried unique molecular identifiers. TCRdb passed the 5' RACE reads through MiXCR, listing each CDR3 protein once. The sample includes approximately 1.8 million distinct CDR3 sequences, less than 35% of them seen just once. General study findings and limits: For out-of-frame alpha sequences shared by twins, low generation probability was in excess. Insertions were reduced in abundant cord blood beta clonotypes but not in memory repertoires.

There were only healthy Caucasians among the donors. This clonotype was seen a few times. The antigen is unknown. The chain joins TRBV6-5 to TRBJ1-4; no reliable D call. The sequenced sample was cord blood. This receptor was obtained from a newborn girl in good health. For the CDR3, the DNA is TGTGCCAGCAGTTACTCGATGGGGAGGGAAAAACTGTTTTTT. It yields the protein CASSYSMGREKLFF.